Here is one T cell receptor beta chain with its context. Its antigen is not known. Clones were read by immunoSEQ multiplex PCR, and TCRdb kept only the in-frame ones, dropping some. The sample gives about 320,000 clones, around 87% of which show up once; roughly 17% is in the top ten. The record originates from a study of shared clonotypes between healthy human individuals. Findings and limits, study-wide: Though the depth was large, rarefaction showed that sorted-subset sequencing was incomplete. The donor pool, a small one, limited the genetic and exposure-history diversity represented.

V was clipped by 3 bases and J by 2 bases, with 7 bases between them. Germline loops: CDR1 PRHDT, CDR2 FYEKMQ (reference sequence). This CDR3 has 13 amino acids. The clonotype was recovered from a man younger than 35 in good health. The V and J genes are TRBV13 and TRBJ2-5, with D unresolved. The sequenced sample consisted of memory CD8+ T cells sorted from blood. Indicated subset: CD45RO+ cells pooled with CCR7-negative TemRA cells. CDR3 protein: CASSFRYQETQYF. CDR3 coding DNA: TGTGCCAGCAGCTTCCGTTATCAAGAGACCCAGTACTTC.